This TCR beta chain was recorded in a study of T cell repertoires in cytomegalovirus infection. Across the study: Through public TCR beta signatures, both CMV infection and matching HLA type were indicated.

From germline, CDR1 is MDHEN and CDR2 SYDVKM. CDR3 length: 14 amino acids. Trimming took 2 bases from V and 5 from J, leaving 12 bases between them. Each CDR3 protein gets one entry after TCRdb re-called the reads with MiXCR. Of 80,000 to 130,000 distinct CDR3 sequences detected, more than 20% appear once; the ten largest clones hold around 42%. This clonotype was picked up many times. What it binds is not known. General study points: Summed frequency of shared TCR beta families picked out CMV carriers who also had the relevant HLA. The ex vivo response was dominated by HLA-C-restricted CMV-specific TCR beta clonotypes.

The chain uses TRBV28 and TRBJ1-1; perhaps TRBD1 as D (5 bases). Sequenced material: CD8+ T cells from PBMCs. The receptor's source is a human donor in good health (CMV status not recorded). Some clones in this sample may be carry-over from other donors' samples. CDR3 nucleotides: TGTGCCAGCAGTTTAATCCAGGGAAGGACTGAAGCTTTCTTT. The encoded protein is CASSLIQGRTEAFF.